This T cell receptor beta chain was documented in a study of response to subunit inactivated influenza vaccine. The study, taken as a whole, reports: Every seasonal influenza vaccination brings in few new T cells, the authors suggested.

This clonotype was found a few times. What it recognizes is unknown. V was shortened by 2 bases and J by 3 bases, with 20 bases between the two germline ends. Germline V gene sequence: CDR1 SGHTS, CDR2 YDEGEE. This CDR3 comprises 17 residues. One entry per CDR3 protein, called by TCRdb with MiXCR from the RT-PCR reads. Of a few hundred thousand distinct CDR3 sequences in the sample, 14% are singletons; the top ten hold more than 9.5%. The V and J genes are TRBV5-8 and TRBJ1-1; D gene uncertain. This specimen consisted of PBMCs from blood, obtained about 12 days after vaccination. The clonotype originates from a man aged 50 to 59 who received an inactivated influenza vaccine. The CDR3 nucleotides are TGTGCCAGCAGCTTTCGTAGCCTGTGGGTGCGGGACACTGAAGCTTTCTTT. It translates to CASSFRSLWVRDTEAFF.